Following are 32 T cell receptor beta chains from one sample sequenced in a study of CXCR3-negative and CXCR3-positive naive CD8 T cells. Via 5' RACE with UMI labels, TRB cDNA libraries were prepared. One entry per CDR3 protein, without DNA, is what TCRdb gives after re-calling the 5' RACE reads. The sample totals under 110,000 distinct CDR3 sequences; its top ten clones hold 0.3% to 0.4%. Their cognate antigens are unknown. Overall study results and limits: For CXCR3-positive naive cells, TRB CDR3s were more hydrophobic than those of CXCR3-negative naive cells.

Sequencing used naive CXCR3+ CD8+ T cells from blood. Specified subset: CD45RO-CCR7+CD27+CD95- naive CD8+ T cells expressing CXCR3 (TNR3+). These receptors were collected from a human donor in good health. Some clones in this sample may be carry-over from other donors' samples.

The J gene is TRBJ1-2, the V gene TRBV7-9. Germline assignment: CDR1 SEHNR and CDR2 FQNEAQ (reference sequence). This CDR3 spans 14 amino acids. The CDR3 is CASTRGTPNYGYTF.

J is TRBJ2-1 and V is TRBV7-9; TCRdb names TRBD2, which stays unverified in the absence of DNA. Germline V CDR1 and CDR2: SEHNR, FQNEAQ (reference sequence). CDR3 length: 17 amino acids. This CDR3 is CASSPRLAGSSYNEQFF.

This chain connects TRBV20-1 to TRBJ2-5; TCRdb indicates TRBD2, and absent DNA this call remains unverified. Germline CDR1 DFQATT, CDR2 SNEGSKA (reference sequence). The CDR3 extends over 17 amino acids. The CDR3: CSATSGIIAGAVETQYF.

The V call is TRBV20-1, the J call TRBJ2-1; lacking DNA, the TRBD1 call made by TCRdb goes unchecked. The CDR3 is made up of 14 amino acids. CDR1 is DFQATT, CDR2 SNEGSKA, per germline (reference sequence). The CDR3 is CSAWGETGDNEQFF.

This rearrangement joins TRBV29-1 to TRBJ2-2; TCRdb gives TRBD1 as the D gene, but with no DNA this cannot be confirmed. In germline, CDR1 is SQVTM, CDR2 ANQGSEA. The CDR3 totals 16 residues. The CDR3 region is CSVELPGTGFTGELFF.

The chain combines TRBV29-1 with TRBJ2-5. The CDR3 is 12 residues long. CDR1 SQVTM and CDR2 ANQGSEA come from the germline V gene. CDR3 in amino acids: CSLTGTTETQYF.

V usage is TRBV7-2 and J usage is TRBJ2-7. Germline-derived CDR1 and CDR2 are SGHTA and FQGNSA. The CDR3 has 15 amino acids. CDR3 sequence reads: CASSPTLNPSYEQYF.

The rearrangement links TRBV7-2 to TRBJ1-2; as DNA is missing, the TRBD1 call by TCRdb cannot be tested. Germline loops: CDR1 SGHTA, CDR2 FQGNSA. The CDR3 loop spans 15 amino acids. The CDR3 loop is CASSLGGAAPYGYTF.

The gene calls are TRBV28 and TRBJ2-5; TCRdb's D call of TRBD2 is untestable without DNA. There are 14 residues in the CDR3. Germline V gives CDR1 MDHEN, CDR2 SYDVKM. The CDR3 is CASSIRTYEETQYF.

The rearrangement joins TRBV7-9 to TRBJ2-3; with no DNA, the TCRdb D assignment of TRBD1 cannot be verified. The germline V gene has CDR1 SEHNR and CDR2 FQNEAQ (reference sequence). The CDR3 sequence is 14 residues long. The CDR3 is CASSLVGGTDTQYF.

This chain connects TRBV10-3 to TRBJ2-7; TCRdb outputs TRBD2, but without DNA this stays unchecked. Per germline, CDR1 ENHRY and CDR2 SYGVKD. The CDR3 contains 11 residues. CDR3 loop: CAISDAGEQYF.

The V and J genes are TRBV5-5 and TRBJ2-1; TCRdb's D call, TRBD2, is unchecked because there is no DNA. Germline CDR1 is SGHKS and CDR2 is YYEKEE (reference sequence). The CDR3 extends over 18 amino acids. CDR3 residues: CASSLTSGRAEIYIEQFF.

The gene calls are TRBV7-8 and TRBJ2-7; no DNA is available, so the TRBD2 call from TCRdb remains unchecked. Germline CDR1 SGHVS, CDR2 FQNEAQ. CDR3 size: 15 residues. CDR3 region: CASSFESGGTYEQYF. Filled out from reference TRBV7-8 and TRBJ2-7, the complete variable domain reads GAGVSQSPRYKVAKRGQDVALRCDPISGHVSLFWYQQALGQGPEFLTYFQNEAQLDKSGLPSDRFFAERPEGSVSTLKIQRTQQEDSAVYLCASSFESGGTYEQYFGPGTRLTVT.

The V call is TRBV7-9, the J call TRBJ2-7; no DNA is available, so the TRBD1 call from TCRdb remains unchecked. The CDR3 has 15 residues. Germline-derived CDR1 and CDR2 are SEHNR and FQNEAQ (reference sequence). The CDR3: CASSSLIGDRYEQYF.

The CDR3 sequence is CASSYSSMNTEAFF. The chain is built from TRBV6-5 and TRBJ1-1. The CDR3 is made up of 14 amino acids. Germline CDR1 is MNHEY and CDR2 is SVGAGI.

V usage is TRBV30 and J usage is TRBJ2-1; TCRdb calls TRBD2, which cannot be checked without DNA. This CDR3 spans 15 amino acids. Germline-derived CDR1 and CDR2 are GTSNPN and SVGIG (reference sequence). Here the CDR3 reads CAWDPGLQTYNEQFF.

The chain has TRBV7-9 and TRBJ2-7. The CDR3 is 14 amino acids. Germline loops: CDR1 SEHNR, CDR2 FQNEAQ (reference sequence). The CDR3 is CASSLGEIYYEQYF.

This chain connects TRBV29-1 to TRBJ2-7; the D gene TCRdb calls, TRBD1, cannot be checked with no DNA. The CDR3 extends over 12 amino acids. Germline-derived CDR1 and CDR2 are SQVTM and ANQGSEA. CDR3 loop: CSAQDSSIEQYF.

The gene calls are TRBV11-2 and TRBJ2-1; as DNA is missing, the TRBD1 call by TCRdb cannot be tested. CDR3 length: 15 amino acids. CDR1 is SGHAT and CDR2 is FQNNGV in the germline V gene. This CDR3 is CASSLGTRGANEQFF.

V usage is TRBV5-1 and J usage is TRBJ2-7; there is no DNA to check the TCRdb D call of TRBD1. The CDR3 runs 15 residues. Looked up from germline, CDR1 is SGHRS and CDR2 is YFSETQ. CDR3: CASSLWDREASEQYF.

The rearrangement joins TRBV10-2 to TRBJ2-1; checking the TCRdb D call of TRBD1 is not possible without DNA. Germline V gene sequence: CDR1 WSHSY, CDR2 SAAADI. The CDR3 consists of 13 residues. The CDR3 region is CASSEPLAWEQFF.

This rearrangement joins TRBV24-1 to TRBJ2-7. Germline CDR1 and CDR2: KGHDR and SFDVKD. The CDR3 loop spans 11 amino acids. The CDR3 protein is CATSEGREQYF.

The chain recombines TRBV6-2 or TRBV6-3 with TRBJ2-7; TCRdb lists TRBD1, though no DNA is available to test this call. The CDR3 is 14 residues long. The germline gives CDR1 MNHEY, CDR2 SVGEGT. CDR3 residues: CASSYGDINYEQYF.

V is TRBV7-3 and J is TRBJ1-1; TCRdb's assignment of TRBD1 cannot be checked, as there is no DNA. Germline lookup yields CDR1 SGHTA and CDR2 FQGTGA. The CDR3 contains 17 residues. CDR3: CASSPGRVPQSGTEAFF.

The chain couples TRBV7-9 to TRBJ2-7. The CDR3 length is 14 residues. Germline V CDR1 and CDR2: SEHNR, FQNEAQ (reference sequence). The CDR3 reads CASSLSSNSYEQYF.

The chain links TRBV7-9 to TRBJ2-7; TCRdb names TRBD1, which stays unverified in the absence of DNA. This CDR3 comprises 13 residues. CDR1 is SEHNR, CDR2 FQNEAQ, per germline (reference sequence). CDR3 protein: CASSPPSSYEQYF.

This chain links TRBV4-1 with TRBJ2-1. The CDR3 runs 15 residues. Per the germline V gene, CDR1 is MGHRA and CDR2 is YSYEKL. The CDR3 sequence: CASSQDRGSYNEQFF.

The genes are TRBV24-1 and TRBJ2-1; checking the TCRdb D call of TRBD1 is not possible without DNA. From germline, CDR1 is KGHDR and CDR2 SFDVKD. The CDR3 consists of 16 residues. CDR3: CATSDFMGPIYNEQFF.

The chain combines TRBV30 with TRBJ1-2. Germline V CDR1 and CDR2: GTSNPN, SVGIG (reference sequence). The length of the CDR3 is 12 residues. CDR3 protein: CAWMMDTYGYTF.

The chain carries TRBV6-6 and TRBJ1-1. The V gene's germline CDR1 is MNHNY and CDR2 SVGAGI (reference sequence). The CDR3 extends over 15 amino acids. The CDR3 loop reads CASSFLRELNTEAFF.

This rearrangement joins TRBV19 to TRBJ2-7. CDR1 and CDR2 from the germline V gene are LNHDA and SQIVND (reference sequence). This CDR3 spans 13 amino acids. CDR3: CASSIGSYYEQYF.

The chain joins TRBV19 to TRBJ2-7. The CDR3 contains 14 residues. Germline values: CDR1 LNHDA, CDR2 SQIVND (reference sequence). CDR3 loop: CASSITDGTYEQYF.